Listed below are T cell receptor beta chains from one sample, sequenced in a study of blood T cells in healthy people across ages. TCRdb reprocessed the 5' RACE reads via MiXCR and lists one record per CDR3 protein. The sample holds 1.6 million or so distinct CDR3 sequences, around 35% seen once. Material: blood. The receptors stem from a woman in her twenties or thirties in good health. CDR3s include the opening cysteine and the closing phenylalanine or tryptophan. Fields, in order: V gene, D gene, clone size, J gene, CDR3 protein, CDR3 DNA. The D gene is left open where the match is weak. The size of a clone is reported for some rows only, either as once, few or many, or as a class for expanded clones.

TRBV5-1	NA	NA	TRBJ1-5	CASSLGESNQPRHF	TGCGCCAGCAGCTTGGGCGAAAGCAATCAGCCCCGGCATTTT
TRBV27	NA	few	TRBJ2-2	CASSYRPREDTGELFF	TGTGCCAGCAGTTATCGCCCCAGAGAGGACACCGGGGAGCTGTTTTTT
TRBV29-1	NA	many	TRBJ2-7	CSVGQANYEQYF	TGCAGCGTTGGACAGGCAAACTACGAGCAGTACTTC
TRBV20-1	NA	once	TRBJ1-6	CSARDPNSPLHF	TGCAGTGCTAGAGACCCGAATTCACCCCTCCACTTT
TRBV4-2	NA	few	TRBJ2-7	CASSQEIGDSNSYEQYF	TGTGCCAGCAGCCAAGAAATCGGAGACAGTAACTCCTACGAGCAGTACTTC
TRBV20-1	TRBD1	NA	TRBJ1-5	CSARPGQGINQPQHF	TGCAGTGCCAGACCGGGACAGGGGATTAATCAGCCCCAGCATTTT
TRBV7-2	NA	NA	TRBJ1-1	CASSLMGLTLEAFF	TGTGCCAGCAGCTTGATGGGACTCACTCTTGAAGCTTTCTTT
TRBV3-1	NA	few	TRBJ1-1	CASSQSDRRTEAFF	TGTGCCAGCAGCCAATCTGACAGGCGGACTGAAGCTTTCTTT
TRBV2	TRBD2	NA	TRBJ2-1	CASSGGTSGGYNEQFF	TGTGCCAGCAGTGGTGGGACTAGCGGGGGTTACAATGAGCAGTTCTTC
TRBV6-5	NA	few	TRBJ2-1	CASSYPRGGLPGEQFF	TGTGCCAGCAGTTACCCCCGGGGCGGGCTACCGGGTGAGCAGTTCTTC
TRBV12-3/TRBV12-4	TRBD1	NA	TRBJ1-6	CASSLGTGLDNSPLHF	TGTGCCAGCAGTTTGGGGACAGGGTTGGATAATTCACCCCTCCACTTT
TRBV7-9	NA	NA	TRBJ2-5	CVSSFPPQETQYF	TGTGTCAGCAGCTTTCCCCCCCAAGAGACCCAGTACTTC
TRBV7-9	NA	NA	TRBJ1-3	CASTGEGVGNTIYF	TGTGCCAGCACCGGAGAGGGAGTTGGAAACACCATATATTTT
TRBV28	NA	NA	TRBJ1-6	CASGTIGSPLHF	TGTGCCAGCGGGACAATTGGTTCACCCCTCCACTTT
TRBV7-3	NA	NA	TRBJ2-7	CASSPQQARYEQYF	TGTGCCAGCAGCCCCCAGCAAGCGCGGTACGAGCAGTACTTC
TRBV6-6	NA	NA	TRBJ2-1	CASSYSSRLATSREQFF	TGTGCCAGCAGTTACTCATCTCGGCTAGCGACTTCGCGGGAGCAGTTCTTC
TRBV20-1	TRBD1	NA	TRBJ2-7	CSARDRTGVRYEQYF	TGCAGTGCTAGAGACCGGACAGGGGTACGTTACGAGCAGTACTTC
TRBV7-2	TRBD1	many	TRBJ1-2	CASSLGQAAGYTF	TGTGCCAGCAGCCTCGGACAGGCGGCCGGCTACACCTTC
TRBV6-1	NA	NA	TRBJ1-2	CASSKGQIYGYTF	TGTGCCAGCAGTAAAGGCCAGATCTATGGCTACACCTTC
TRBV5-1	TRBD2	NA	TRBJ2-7	CASSLKGLAGKSSYEQYF	TGCGCCAGCAGCTTGAAGGGACTAGCGGGAAAAAGCTCCTACGAGCAGTACTTC
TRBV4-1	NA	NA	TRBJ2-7	CASSQGPGHYEQYF	TGCGCCAGCAGCCAAGGACCAGGGCACTACGAGCAGTACTTC
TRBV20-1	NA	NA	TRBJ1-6	CSAREVRDWNSPLHF	TGCAGTGCTAGAGAGGTCAGGGATTGGAATTCACCCCTCCACTTT
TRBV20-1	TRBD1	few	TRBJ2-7	CSGREDREDYEQYF	TGCAGTGGAAGGGAGGACAGGGAAGACTACGAGCAGTACTTC
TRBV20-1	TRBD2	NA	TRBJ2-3	CSAPGLAGGRTDTQYF	TGCAGTGCTCCCGGACTAGCGGGGGGACGCACAGATACGCAGTATTTT
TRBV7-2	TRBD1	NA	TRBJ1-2	CASSFSGTANYGYTF	TGTGCCAGCAGCTTTTCCGGGACAGCTAACTATGGCTACACCTTC
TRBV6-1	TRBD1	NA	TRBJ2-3	CASSPDRGQFDTQYF	TGTGCCAGCAGCCCGGACAGGGGGCAGTTTGATACACAGTATTTT
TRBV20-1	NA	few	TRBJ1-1	CSQRRPGSEAFF	TGCAGTCAACGGCGTCCAGGGTCCGAAGCTTTCTTT
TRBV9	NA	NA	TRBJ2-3	CASSPGSLAQYF	TGTGCCAGCAGCCCCGGATCTTTGGCGCAGTATTTT
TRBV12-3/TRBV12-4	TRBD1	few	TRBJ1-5	CASSPNRGLASQHF	TGTGCCAGCAGTCCAAACAGGGGGCTTGCGTCCCAGCATTTT
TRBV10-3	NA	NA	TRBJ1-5	CAISESIGYSSQPQHF	TGTGCCATCAGTGAGTCCATAGGGTATAGCAGTCAGCCCCAGCATTTT
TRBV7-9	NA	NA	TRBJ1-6	CASSLEDGGSPLHF	TGTGCCAGCAGCTTAGAAGACGGGGGTTCACCCCTCCACTTT
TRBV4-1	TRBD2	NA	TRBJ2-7	CASSLPYKTSGMYEQYF	TGCGCCAGCAGCCTCCCTTATAAGACTAGCGGGATGTACGAGCAGTACTTC
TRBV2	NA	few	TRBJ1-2	CASSETSVGAGYTF	TGTGCCAGCAGTGAAACGAGCGTAGGGGCTGGCTACACCTTC
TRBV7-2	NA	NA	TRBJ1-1	CASSSMLVARAFF	TGTGCCAGCAGCTCGATGCTGGTCGCCAGAGCTTTCTTT
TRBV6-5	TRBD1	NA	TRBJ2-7	CARSYSSTGGGYEQYF	TGTGCCCGCAGTTACTCGAGTACAGGGGGCGGCTACGAGCAGTACTTC
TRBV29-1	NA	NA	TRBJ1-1	CSVRGGGRNTEAFF	TGCAGCGTTCGGGGGGGGGGACGGAACACTGAAGCTTTCTTT
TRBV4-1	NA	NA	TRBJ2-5	CASSLFHIQETQYF	TGCGCCAGCAGCCTCTTCCATATCCAAGAGACCCAGTACTTC